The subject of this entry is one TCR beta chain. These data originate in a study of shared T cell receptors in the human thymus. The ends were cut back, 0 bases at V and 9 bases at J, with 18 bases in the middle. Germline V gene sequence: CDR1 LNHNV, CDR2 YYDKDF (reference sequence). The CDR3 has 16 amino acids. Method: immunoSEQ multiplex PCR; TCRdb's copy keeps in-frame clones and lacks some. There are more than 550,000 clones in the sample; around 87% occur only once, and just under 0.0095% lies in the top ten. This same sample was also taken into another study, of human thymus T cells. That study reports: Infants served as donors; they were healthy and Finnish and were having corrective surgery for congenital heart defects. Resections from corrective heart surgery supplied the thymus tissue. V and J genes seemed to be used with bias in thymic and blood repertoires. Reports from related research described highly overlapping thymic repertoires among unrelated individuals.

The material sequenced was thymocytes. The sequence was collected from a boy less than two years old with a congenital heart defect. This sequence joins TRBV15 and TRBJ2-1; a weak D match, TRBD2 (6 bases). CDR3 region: CATSREPTRVSGEQFF. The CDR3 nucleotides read TGTGCCACCAGCAGAGAACCGACTAGGGTGTCTGGTGAGCAGTTCTTC. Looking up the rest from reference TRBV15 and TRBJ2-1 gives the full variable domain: DAMVIQNPRYQVTQFGKPVTLSCSQTLNHNVMYWYQQKSSQAPKLLFHYYDKDFNNEADTPDNFQSRRPNTSFCFLDIRSPGLGDTAMYLCATSREPTRVSGEQFFGPGTRLTVL.